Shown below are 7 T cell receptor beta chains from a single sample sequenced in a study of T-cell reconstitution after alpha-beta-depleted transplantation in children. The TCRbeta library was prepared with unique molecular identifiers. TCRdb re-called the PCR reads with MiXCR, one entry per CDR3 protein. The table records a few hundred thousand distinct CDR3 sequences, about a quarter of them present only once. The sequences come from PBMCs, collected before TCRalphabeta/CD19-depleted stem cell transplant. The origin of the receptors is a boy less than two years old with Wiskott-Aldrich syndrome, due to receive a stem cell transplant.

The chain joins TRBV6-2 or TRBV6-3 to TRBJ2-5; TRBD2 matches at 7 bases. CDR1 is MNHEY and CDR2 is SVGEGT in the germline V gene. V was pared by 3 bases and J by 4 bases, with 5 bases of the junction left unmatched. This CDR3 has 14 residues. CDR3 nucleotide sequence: TGTGCCAGCAGTTATGGCGGGAGACGAGAGACCCAGTACTTC. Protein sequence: CASSYGGRRETQYF.

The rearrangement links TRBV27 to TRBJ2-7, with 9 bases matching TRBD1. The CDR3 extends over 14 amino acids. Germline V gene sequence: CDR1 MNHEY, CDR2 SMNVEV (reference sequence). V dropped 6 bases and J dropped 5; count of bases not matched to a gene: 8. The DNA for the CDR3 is TGTGCCAGCAGGGTGCGGGACAGGGTCAACGAGCAGTACTTC. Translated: CASRVRDRVNEQYF.

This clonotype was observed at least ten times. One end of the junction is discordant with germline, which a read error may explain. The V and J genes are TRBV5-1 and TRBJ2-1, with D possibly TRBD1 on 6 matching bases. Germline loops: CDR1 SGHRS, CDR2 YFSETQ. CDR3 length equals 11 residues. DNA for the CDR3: TGTGCCAGCAGCTTAGACAGGGAGCAGTTCTTC. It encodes CASSLDREQFF.

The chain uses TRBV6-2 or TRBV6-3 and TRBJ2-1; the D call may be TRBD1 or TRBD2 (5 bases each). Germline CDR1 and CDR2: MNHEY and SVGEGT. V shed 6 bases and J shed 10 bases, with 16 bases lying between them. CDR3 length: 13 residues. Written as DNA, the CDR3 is TGTGCCAGCAGACCTGGGGGTTTACGGGAGCAGTTCTTC. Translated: CASRPGGLREQFF.

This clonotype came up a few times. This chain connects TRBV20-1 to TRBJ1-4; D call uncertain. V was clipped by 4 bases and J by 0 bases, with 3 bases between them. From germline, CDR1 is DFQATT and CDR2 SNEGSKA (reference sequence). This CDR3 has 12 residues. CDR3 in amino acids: CSAIPTNEKLFF. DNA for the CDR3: TGCAGTGCTATTCCAACTAATGAAAAACTGTTTTTT.

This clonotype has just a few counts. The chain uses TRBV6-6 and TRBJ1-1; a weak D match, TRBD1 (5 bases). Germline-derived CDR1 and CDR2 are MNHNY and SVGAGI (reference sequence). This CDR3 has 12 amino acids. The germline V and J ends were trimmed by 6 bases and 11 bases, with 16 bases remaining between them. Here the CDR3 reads CASSSDRYKAFF. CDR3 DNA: TGTGCCAGCAGCTCCGACAGATATAAGGCTTTCTTT.

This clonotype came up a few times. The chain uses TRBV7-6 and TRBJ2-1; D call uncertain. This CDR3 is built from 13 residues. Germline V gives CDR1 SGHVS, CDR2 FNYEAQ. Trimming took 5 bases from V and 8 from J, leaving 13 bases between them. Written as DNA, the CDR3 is TGTGCCAGCAGCCCACATTTTCCGGATGAGCAGTTCTTC. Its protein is CASSPHFPDEQFF.